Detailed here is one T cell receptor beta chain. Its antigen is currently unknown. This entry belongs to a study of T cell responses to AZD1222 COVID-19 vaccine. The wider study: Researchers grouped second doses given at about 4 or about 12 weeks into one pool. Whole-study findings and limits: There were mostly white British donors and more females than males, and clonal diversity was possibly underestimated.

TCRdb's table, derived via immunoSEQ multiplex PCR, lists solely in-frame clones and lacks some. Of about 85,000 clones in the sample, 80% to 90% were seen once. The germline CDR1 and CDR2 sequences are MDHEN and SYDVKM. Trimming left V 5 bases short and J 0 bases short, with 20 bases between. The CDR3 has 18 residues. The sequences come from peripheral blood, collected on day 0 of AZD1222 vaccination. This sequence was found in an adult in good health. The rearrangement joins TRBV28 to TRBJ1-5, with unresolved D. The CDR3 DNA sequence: TGTGCCAGCAGTATTTTAGGTATACGAGACAATAGCAATCAGCCCCAGCATTTT. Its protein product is CASSILGIRDNSNQPQHF.